This T cell receptor (beta chain) appears in the sequencing data of a study of CD8+CD57+ T cells in acquired aplastic anemia. As for the study in general: The study obtained an average of approximately 2.9 ug of DNA from sorted CD4+ and CD8+ cells. Read counts for CD4+ cells (from healthy donors) averaged about 10.8 million.

The CDR3 covers 13 residues. Germline CDR1 and CDR2: DFQATT and SNEGSKA (reference sequence). The germline V and J ends were trimmed by 4 bases and 0 bases, with 9 bases remaining between them. Investigators profiled TCR beta VDJ and CDR3 from genomic DNA template. MiXCR was run by TCRdb on the reads, yielding one entry per CDR3 protein. The sample contains some 200,000 distinct CDR3 sequences, 34% of which appear only once. Findings and caveats of the study: Both patients and controls carried the same twenty-nine CD8+ CDR3 sequences. Levels of CD8+ Simpson's diversity were not significantly distinct in patients versus controls.

In regard to this clonotype: What it recognizes is unknown.

Sequenced input: sorted CD4+, CD8+, or CD8+CD57+ T cells (not recorded which) from PBMCs. The TCR was taken from a human donor in good health, serving as a control. The rearrangement joins TRBV20-1 to TRBJ1-1; a weak D match, TRBD1 (6 bases). CDR3 nucleotide sequence: TGCAGTGCTAAGGGGGAAATGAACACTGAAGCTTTCTTT. This codes for CSAKGEMNTEAFF.